The 28 T cell receptor beta chains in this list originate from one sample, sequenced in a study of T cell changes during pregnancy in multiple sclerosis. Generated by immunoSEQ multiplex PCR, the TCRdb table keeps only in-frame clones and is missing some. This table has 45,000 to 50,000 clones, roughly nine tenths appearing once. This specimen was CD4+ T cells from peripheral blood mononuclear cells, taken in the second trimester of pregnancy. Every receptor here comes from a female donor in good health, enrolled as a control in a pregnancy study.

In this sample, this clone turned up once. The J gene is TRBJ2-3, the V gene TRBV7-2, with D possibly being TRBD2 (7 bases). The CDR3 totals 15 residues. The germline V gene encodes CDR1 SGHTA and CDR2 FQGNSA. V was cut by 1 base and J by 7 bases, with 15 bases left in between. The CDR3 sequence is CASSLGDGGLYTQYF. DNA for the CDR3: TGTGCCAGCAGCTTAGGGGACGGGGGGCTTTATACGCAGTATTTT.

CDR3 nucleotides: TGTGCCAGCAGCTTAGCCCGCTACGAGCAGTACTTC. Its protein product is CASSLARYEQYF. The genes are TRBV11-2 and TRBJ2-7; no clear D. This CDR3 comprises 12 residues. V gave up 1 base and J gave up 3 bases, with 4 bases separating them. Germline V CDR1 and CDR2: SGHAT, FQNNGV.

The DNA of the CDR3 is TGTGCCAGCAGCGTAGCGGGGGGGCGAATATACAATGAGCAGTTCTTC. It translates to CASSVAGGRIYNEQFF. V is TRBV9 and J is TRBJ2-1, with 8 positions matching TRBD2. V shed 0 bases and J 4 bases; nucleotides not matched to a gene: 6. The CDR3 has 16 residues. Germline V gives CDR1 SGDLS, CDR2 YYNGEE.

V is TRBV5-4 and J is TRBJ2-5; 12 bases agree with TRBD2. Trimming removed 4 bases from V and 4 bases from J; junction bases left unmatched: 5. The V gene's germline CDR1 is SGHNT and CDR2 YYREEE (reference sequence). The CDR3 length is 15 residues. CDR3 DNA: TGTGCCAGCAGCCGACTAGCGGGGGTCCGAGAGACCCAGTACTTC. Translating gives CASSRLAGVRETQYF.

The genes are TRBV18 and TRBJ1-2; 8 bases match TRBD1. The junction had 13 bases not matched to a gene; V was cut back by 4 bases and J by 9 bases. The CDR3 runs 15 residues. The germline V gene encodes CDR1 KGHSH and CDR2 LQKENI. CDR3 DNA sequence: TGTGCCAGCTCACTGGGGGACAGGCTAGCTTGGAGCTACACCTTC. It encodes CASSLGDRLAWSYTF.

This clone is labeled medium-sized. The V and J genes are TRBV9 and TRBJ1-1, with TRBD1 as a possible D gene (5 bases). Germline V CDR1 and CDR2: SGDLS, YYNGEE. V was trimmed by 3 bases and J by 10 bases, leaving 13 bases between them. CDR3 size: 12 residues. CDR3 loop: CASSAIQGLAFF. The CDR3 DNA sequence: TGTGCCAGCAGCGCTATCCAGGGACTAGCTTTCTTT. The entire variable domain, with the rest obtained from reference TRBV9 and TRBJ1-1, is as follows: DSGVTQTPKHLITATGQRVTLRCSPRSGDLSVYWYQQSLDQGLQFLIQYYNGEERAKGNILERFSAQQFPDLHSELNLSSLELGDSALYFCASSAIQGLAFFGQGTRLTVV.

The V and J genes are TRBV11-2 and TRBJ2-7, with D possibly matching TRBD1 (5 bases). V lost 3 bases and J lost 3, with 15 bases in between. The CDR3 totals 15 residues. In germline, CDR1 is SGHAT, CDR2 FQNNGV. The CDR3, as DNA: TGTGCCAGCAGCTTGGACCGGCTAGGGGACTACGAGCAGTACTTC. Translated: CASSLDRLGDYEQYF.

The chain combines TRBV14 with TRBJ2-3, with 11 bases that match TRBD2. J gave up 3 bases and V 1 base, and 3 bases lay outside the gene matches. From germline, CDR1 is SGHDN and CDR2 FVKESK. The CDR3 length is 16 residues. CDR3 region: CASSQGRLAGTDTQYF. In DNA form, the CDR3 reads TGTGCCAGCAGCCAAGGGCGACTAGCGGGGACAGATACGCAGTATTTT.

J is TRBJ1-5 and V is TRBV4-2; 9 nucleotides line up with TRBD1. This CDR3 has 16 amino acids. Germline-derived CDR1 and CDR2 are LGHNA and YNFKEQ. Germline trimming cut 6 bases from V and 5 bases from J; bases unmatched to any gene: 11. Here the CDR3 reads CASRQLAGQGHQPQHF. The CDR3 DNA is TGTGCCAGCAGACAACTGGCGGGACAGGGCCATCAGCCCCAGCATTTT.

The chain employs TRBV7-2 and TRBJ1-1, with D unclear. The CDR3 is 17 amino acids. Trimming took 4 bases from V and 1 from J, leaving 19 bases between them. The germline CDR1 and CDR2 sequences are SGHTA and FQGNSA. CDR3 protein: CASSSRSQKLWNTEAFF. The CDR3 DNA sequence: TGTGCCAGCAGCTCGAGGAGTCAGAAGCTTTGGAACACTGAAGCTTTCTTT.

The chain employs TRBV11-1 and TRBJ2-3; a possible D gene is TRBD1 (6 bases). This CDR3 has 14 residues. Germline CDR1 SGHAT, CDR2 FQDESV (reference sequence). Trimming stripped 3 bases from V and 5 bases from J, with 12 bases between. CDR3 coding DNA: TGTGCCAGCAGCTTTGGCTCGACAGGAGATACGCAGTATTTT. Protein: CASSFGSTGDTQYF.

The rearrangement links TRBV6-6 to TRBJ1-1; 8 bases are shared with TRBD1. The CDR3 has 16 amino acids. Trimming removed 6 bases from V and 1 base from J; junction bases left unmatched: 10. Germline V gene sequence: CDR1 MNHNY, CDR2 SVGAGI (reference sequence). The CDR3 nucleotides are TGTGCCAGCAGGGCTGACAGGGGAGTCGGGAACACTGAAGCTTTCTTT. It specifies CASRADRGVGNTEAFF.

The chain couples TRBV6-6 to TRBJ1-4, with 7 bases identical to TRBD1. The length of the CDR3 is 12 residues. Germline CDR1 is MNHNY and CDR2 is SVGAGI (reference sequence). The V and J ends lost 5 bases and 10 bases, in that order; junction bases with no gene match: 4. The CDR3 region is CASSDPGGKLFF. CDR3 DNA sequence: TGTGCCAGCAGTGATCCAGGGGGAAAACTGTTTTTT.

The V call is TRBV30, the J call TRBJ1-2; D remains unclear. Germline V lookup: CDR1 GTSNPN, CDR2 SVGIG (reference sequence). This CDR3 has 15 residues. Trimming cost V 0 bases and J 2 bases, with 13 bases left between them. The CDR3 loop reads CAWSVIRGGNYGYTF. CDR3 bases: TGTGCCTGGAGTGTCATCCGGGGAGGAAACTATGGCTACACCTTC.

The chain has TRBV5-6 and TRBJ1-2; D gene ambiguous. This CDR3 is built from 15 residues. V lost 0 bases to trimming and J lost 0 bases, with 9 bases between them. Germline V lookup: CDR1 SGHDT, CDR2 YYEEEE. The CDR3 nucleotides read TGTGCCAGCAGCTTGGACGGGATATCTAACTATGGCTACACCTTC. It encodes CASSLDGISNYGYTF.

J is TRBJ1-5 and V is TRBV9; D may be TRBD1 (6 bases). The CDR3 is made up of 14 amino acids. Trimming pared 4 bases from V and 0 bases from J, leaving 8 bases between. Germline V gives CDR1 SGDLS, CDR2 YYNGEE. The CDR3 sequence: CASSPGVSNQPQHF. The CDR3, as DNA: TGTGCCAGCAGCCCAGGGGTTAGCAATCAGCCCCAGCATTTT.

This rearrangement joins TRBV5-8 to TRBJ1-5; unclear D gene. The germline V gene encodes CDR1 SGHTS and CDR2 YDEGEE. The CDR3 totals 13 residues. Trimming shortened V by 5 bases and J by 5 bases, and 11 bases separated the two germline ends. The chain's CDR3 is CASSRTRDQPQHF. In DNA, the CDR3 is TGTGCCAGCAGTCGGACGAGGGATCAGCCCCAGCATTTT.

The J gene is TRBJ2-7, the V gene TRBV30; weak D call: TRBD1 (5 bases). The length of the CDR3 is 16 residues. The V and J ends lost 0 bases and 5 bases respectively, with 20 bases between them. CDR1 and CDR2 from the germline V gene are GTSNPN and SVGIG (reference sequence). For the CDR3, the DNA is TGTGCCTGGAGTGTGGGCAGGGATCTGTTATGGGACGAGCAGTACTTC. Translation: CAWSVGRDLLWDEQYF. Drawing the rest from reference TRBV30 and TRBJ2-7, the complete variable domain is SQTIHQWPATLVQPVGSPLSLECTVEGTSNPNLYWYRQAAGRGLQLLFYSVGIGQISSEVPQNLSASRPQDRQFILSSKKLLLSDSGFYLCAWSVGRDLLWDEQYFGPGTRLTVT.

The chain has TRBV7-2 and TRBJ2-1; 7 bases map to TRBD1. The CDR3 is 16 amino acids. The junction had 9 bases not matched to a gene; V was cut back by 3 bases and J by 4 bases. Germline assignment: CDR1 SGHTA and CDR2 FQGNSA. CDR3 in amino acids: CASSLTGKLQYNEQFF. For the CDR3, the DNA is TGTGCCAGCAGCTTGACAGGGAAACTCCAATACAATGAGCAGTTCTTC.

The V and J genes are TRBV18 and TRBJ1-2; D may be TRBD1 (6 bases). This CDR3 has 15 residues. V lost 2 bases, J lost 0 bases, and 10 bases lay in between. CDR1 is KGHSH, CDR2 LQKENI, per germline. For the CDR3, the DNA is TGTGCCAGCTCACCAGGTCAGGGGACTAACTATGGCTACACCTTC. It encodes CASSPGQGTNYGYTF. Using reference TRBV18 and TRBJ1-2 for the parts outside the CDR3, the full variable domain is NAGVMQNPRHLVRRRGQEARLRCSPMKGHSHVYWYRQLPEEGLKFMVYLQKENIIDESGMPKERFSAEFPKEGPSILRIQQVVRGDSAAYFCASSPGQGTNYGYTFGSGTRLTVV.

DNA for the CDR3: TGTGCCAGCAGCTTAGGGTCTCAGGGCCAGCCCCAGCATTTT. Protein product: CASSLGSQGQPQHF. The chain employs TRBV7-2 and TRBJ1-5; possible D gene TRBD1, 5 bases. The V end was cut by 1 base, the J end by 7 bases, with 11 bases between. Germline V gene data show CDR1 as SGHTA and CDR2 as FQGNSA. This CDR3 spans 14 amino acids. The full variable domain, rest sourced from reference TRBV7-2 and TRBJ1-5, is GAGVSQSPSNKVTEKGKDVELRCDPISGHTALYWYRQSLGQGLEFLIYFQGNSAPDKSGLPSDRFSAERTGGSVSTLTIQRTQQEDSAVYLCASSLGSQGQPQHFGDGTRLSIL.

The rearrangement links TRBV7-9 to TRBJ2-5, with TRBD1 matching over 7 bases. Per the germline V gene, CDR1 is SEHNR and CDR2 is FQNEAQ (reference sequence). The V segment lost 6 bases and the J segment 5 bases; nucleotides outside the gene matches: 9. The CDR3 loop spans 14 amino acids. CDR3 in DNA: TGTGCCAGCAGTTTTAACAGGGGTGAGGAGACCCAGTACTTC. Its translation is CASSFNRGEETQYF.

The chain uses TRBV4-2 and TRBJ1-1; D call uncertain. This CDR3 has 12 residues. Between the trimmed V and J ends, which lost 1 base and 7 bases, there was a span of 7 bases. Germline V gene data show CDR1 as LGHNA and CDR2 as YNFKEQ. The CDR3 region is CASSQGGGEAFF. Here the CDR3 DNA reads TGTGCCAGCAGCCAAGGAGGCGGTGAAGCTTTCTTT.

The V gene is TRBV2, the J gene TRBJ2-3; 12 bases are shared with TRBD2. V lost 4 bases, J lost 2 bases, and 1 base stayed unmatched. This CDR3 is 15 amino acids long. Germline V CDR1 and CDR2: SNHLY, FYNNEI. CDR3 sequence reads: CASSGTSGATDTQYF. CDR3 in DNA: TGTGCCAGCAGTGGGACTAGCGGGGCCACAGATACGCAGTATTTT.

This chain uses TRBV11-2 with TRBJ2-7; D possibly corresponds to TRBD2 (5 bases). This CDR3 contains 15 residues. Germline lookup yields CDR1 SGHAT and CDR2 FQNNGV. Trimming left V 0 bases short and J 6 bases short, with 15 bases between. CDR3 sequence (DNA): TGTGCCAGCAGCTTAGATAGGCGAGGGTACGGCGAGCAGTACTTC. This codes for CASSLDRRGYGEQYF.

This sequence joins TRBV5-1 and TRBJ2-2; D is perhaps TRBD2 (7 bases). V was clipped by 0 bases and J by 4 bases, with 19 bases between them. The CDR3 has 18 amino acids. Per the germline V gene, CDR1 is SGHRS and CDR2 is YFSETQ. In DNA form, the CDR3 reads TGCGCCAGCAGCTTGGGGGGCGGGGGCCGGACAGCCACCGGGGAGCTGTTTTTT. Its translation is CASSLGGGGRTATGELFF.

The chain uses TRBV4-3 and TRBJ2-5, with D perhaps TRBD2 (5 bases). The V and J ends lost 1 base and 3 bases respectively, with 15 bases between them. The CDR3 has 16 amino acids. Germline assignment: CDR1 LGHNA and CDR2 YSLEER. The CDR3: CASSQGVRLAKETQYF. The CDR3 nucleotides read TGCGCCAGCAGCCAAGGTGTCCGGCTAGCTAAAGAGACCCAGTACTTC.

This clone was recorded once. The chain is built from TRBV6-1 and TRBJ1-5, with no clear D. Trimming took off 3 bases at V and 5 bases at J, with 8 bases between the two ends. Germline V lookup: CDR1 MNHNS, CDR2 SASEGT. This CDR3 region has 13 residues. CDR3 sequence (DNA): TGTGCCAGCAGTGACTCGGGGTATCAGCCCCAGCATTTT. Translated: CASSDSGYQPQHF.